This T cell receptor beta chain is from a study of T cell responses to AZD1222 COVID-19 vaccine. Findings and limits, study-wide: Baseline serology detected seropositivity in only a handful of AZD1222 recipients.

To note about this clone: Its target is unknown.

V shed 1 base and J shed 6 bases, with 9 bases lying between them. The CDR3 extends over 13 amino acids. CDR1 and CDR2 from the germline V gene are LGHDT and YNNKEL (reference sequence). Some clones are missing from TCRdb's copy, which holds only in-frame ones; the method was immunoSEQ multiplex PCR. The sample includes around 99,000 clones, about 89% of them seen just once. The chain combines TRBV3-1 (or the pseudogene TRBV3-2) with TRBJ2-5; D gene uncertain. This receptor was taken from an adult who received the AZD1222 COVID-19 vaccine. The source was peripheral blood, collected 28 days after the second AZD1222 dose. This CDR3 is CASSQARQQTQYF. The CDR3, as DNA: TGTGCCAGCAGCCAAGCCAGGCAACAGACCCAGTACTTC.